A single sample is the source of the 12 T cell receptor beta chains below, sequenced in a study of vaccination effects on CD4 cells after COVID-19. Data came from immunoSEQ multiplex PCR; TCRdb stores just in-frame clones and leaves some out. This repertoire shows about 20,000 clones, approximately 70% found once; its top ten account for about a sixth. These receptors have no known antigen. In the ViraFEST assay, antigen-specific CD4+ clonotypes were identified by expansion after peptide-pool stimulation. Following a roughly 11-day culture, CD4+ T cells were purified. The sequenced sample was CD4+ T cells from PBMCs cultured with HCoV-229E spike peptides, obtained before COVID-19 vaccination. These receptors were obtained from a human donor who received a COVID-19 vaccine.

This clone was counted only a few times. At one end the junction does not follow the germline gene, possibly because of a read error. The chain links TRBV24-1 to TRBJ1-5; D is uncertain. The germline V gene has CDR1 KGHDR and CDR2 SFDVKD. This CDR3 contains 12 residues. The CDR3 DNA reads as TGTGCCACCAGTGATTTCCTTGGGGTCCTGGATTTT. As protein: CATSDFLGVLDF.

The chain links TRBV25-1 to TRBJ2-4; D remains unclear. Deletions cut 3 bases from V and 9 bases from J, with 12 bases between. Germline V gene sequence: CDR1 MGHDK, CDR2 SYGVNS. The CDR3 spans 13 residues. Here the CDR3 reads CASSEVSSSIQYF. CDR3 nucleotides: TGTGCCAGCAGTGAGGTCAGCTCCAGCATTCAGTACTTC.

The J gene is TRBJ2-7, the V gene TRBV21-1. TRBV21-1 is recorded as a pseudogene. The CDR3 spans 16 residues. CDR3 sequence reads: CASSKAGPIPTYEQYF. DNA of the CDR3: TGTGCCAGCAGCAAAGCCGGACCGATCCCTACCTACGAGCAGTACTTC.

The chain joins TRBV5-1 to TRBJ2-7; no reliable D call. The CDR3 totals 15 residues. V lost 2 bases and J lost 2, with 14 bases in between. Looked up from germline, CDR1 is SGHRS and CDR2 is YFSETQ. This CDR3 reads CASSLSVITAYEQYF. The CDR3 DNA reads TGCGCCAGCAGCTTATCAGTAATCACAGCCTACGAGCAGTACTTC.

In its sample, this clone was seen once. V and J are TRBV6-2 or TRBV6-3 and TRBJ2-7, with D uncertain. V was trimmed by 0 bases and J by 6 bases, leaving 12 bases between them. Germline values: CDR1 MNHEY, CDR2 SVGEGT. The CDR3 spans 14 residues. As DNA, the CDR3 is TGTGCCAGCAGTTACTCTGTGGAACGCCTCGAGCAGTACTTC. It codes for CASSYSVERLEQYF.

J is TRBJ1-1 and V is TRBV19; 8 positions match TRBD1. Per germline, CDR1 LNHDA and CDR2 SQIVND (reference sequence). With 4 bases clipped from V and 4 bases from J, the junction kept 11 bases outside the gene matches. CDR3 length: 16 residues. The CDR3 here is CASSTPAGGWLTEAFF. The CDR3, as DNA: TGTGCCAGTAGTACTCCGGCAGGGGGCTGGCTCACTGAAGCTTTCTTT.

The V gene is TRBV6-4, the J gene TRBJ1-1, with D perhaps matching TRBD1 (5 bases). The CDR3 sequence is 14 residues long. Trimming took off 6 bases at V and 6 bases at J, with 17 bases between the two ends. Germline loops: CDR1 MRHNA, CDR2 SNTAGT. The CDR3 DNA sequence: TGTGCCAGCAGCTTTGGAGGGGACGTGGCTGAAGCTTTCTTT. This encodes CASSFGGDVAEAFF.

This clone was seen a single time. V is TRBV5-1 and J is TRBJ2-2; the D is unclear. CDR1 is SGHRS, CDR2 YFSETQ, per germline. The CDR3 consists of 14 residues. Trimming removed 0 bases at V and 3 bases at J, with 6 bases between. DNA of the CDR3: TGCGCCAGCAGCTTGGCGGTGGACACCGGGGAGCTGTTTTTT. Its protein is CASSLAVDTGELFF.

In its sample, this clone was seen a few times. The V and J genes are TRBV30 and TRBJ1-1, with D perhaps matching TRBD1 (6 bases). Germline V gene lookup returns CDR1 GTSNPN and CDR2 SVGIG (reference sequence). Trimming stripped 8 bases from V and 6 bases from J, with 13 bases between. The CDR3 loop spans 11 amino acids. The chain's CDR3 is CALGQGAEAFF. The CDR3 DNA sequence: TGTGCCCTGGGACAAGGCGCTGAAGCTTTCTTT.

The rearrangement uses TRBV23-1 and TRBJ1-1, with TRBD1 matching over 7 bases. TRBV23-1 is an ORF; its function is uncertain. V gave up 9 bases and J gave up 1 base; unmatched junction bases: 2. The CDR3 spans 12 residues. The CDR3 region is CARGQENTEAFF. The DNA of the CDR3 is TGCGCCAGAGGACAGGAGAACACTGAAGCTTTCTTT.

The V call is TRBV9, the J call TRBJ2-2, with 9 nucleotides matching TRBD2. The V segment lost 4 bases and the J segment 0 bases; nucleotides outside the gene matches: 7. The CDR3 has 17 amino acids. From germline, CDR1 is SGDLS and CDR2 YYNGEE. CDR3 DNA sequence: TGTGCCAGCAGCATGCGAGCGGGGGGTCCGAACACCGGGGAGCTGTTTTTT. Protein: CASSMRAGGPNTGELFF.

The chain couples TRBV5-1 to TRBJ1-5, with D possibly being TRBD1 (5 bases). The germline CDR1 and CDR2 sequences are SGHRS and YFSETQ. The V gene lost 0 bases and the J gene lost 2 bases, with 12 bases spanning the gap. There are 16 residues in the CDR3. The CDR3 protein is CASSLGELGGNQPQHF. CDR3 bases: TGCGCCAGCAGCTTGGGGGAACTGGGGGGCAATCAGCCCCAGCATTTT.